One T cell receptor (beta chain) is described in this entry. Its matching antigen is unknown. This table comes from immunoSEQ multiplex PCR, and its TCRdb copy is limited to in-frame clones, with some not included. The sample holds 26,000 or so clones, roughly 80% seen once. The CDR3 spans 16 residues. J was trimmed by 7 bases and V by 1 base; bases with no gene match: 6. CDR1 and CDR2 (germline): SGHVS, FNYEAQ. Indicated time point: week 23, last vaccination. Vaccination used 300 ug of mutant IDH1 20-mer peptide per dose, with topical imiquimod. The sample belongs to a study of a mutant IDH1 vaccine in newly diagnosed glioma. Overall study context: Patients had received radiotherapy, temozolomide, or both previously, most receiving both. Study-wide results and limits: The occurrence of vaccine-induced immune responses was seen in 80% to 95% of patients.

The sample in question was PBMCs, obtained from a glioma patient whose treatment included an IDH1 peptide vaccine. This chain uses TRBV7-6 with TRBJ2-1; 11 bases are shared with TRBD2. The TCR originated in a woman between 25 and 40 years old with glioma. The CDR3 loop reads CASSLGVAGGFNEQFF. In DNA form, the CDR3 reads TGTGCCAGCAGCTTAGGGGTAGCGGGGGGGTTTAATGAGCAGTTCTTC.